What follows are 5 T cell receptor beta chains derived from one specimen sequenced in a study of cytomegalovirus exposure and HLA in healthy donors. This table comes from immunoSEQ multiplex PCR, and its TCRdb copy is limited to in-frame clones, with some not included. The profile shows about 330,000 clones, roughly 88% of them singletons. Sequenced sample: PBMCs. These receptors originate from a woman in her late teens or twenties in good health and CMV-seronegative.

This clone appeared a single time. This chain joins TRBV7-2 and TRBJ2-7; 7 bases agree with TRBD2. J gave up 2 bases and V 5 bases, and 6 bases lay outside the gene matches. The CDR3 is made up of 14 amino acids. The V gene's germline CDR1 is SGHTA and CDR2 FQGNSA. The CDR3 DNA is TGTGCCAGCAGCCAGGGAGGGACCGCCTACGAGCAGTACTTC. This encodes CASSQGGTAYEQYF. Supplemented by reference TRBV7-2 and TRBJ2-7, the full variable domain reads GAGVSQSPSNKVTEKGKDVELRCDPISGHTALYWYRQSLGQGLEFLIYFQGNSAPDKSGLPSDRFSAERTGGSVSTLTIQRTQQEDSAVYLCASSQGGTAYEQYFGPGTRLTVT.

This clone has more than one count but fewer than ten. The chain employs TRBV14 and TRBJ1-2, with D possibly matching TRBD1 (6 bases). Germline loops: CDR1 SGHDN, CDR2 FVKESK. Trimming cost V 0 bases and J 7 bases, with 15 bases left between them. This CDR3 comprises 15 residues. The CDR3 loop is CASSQDTGGAFGYTF. The CDR3, as DNA: TGTGCCAGCAGCCAAGATACGGGGGGGGCTTTTGGCTACACCTTC.

The chain employs TRBV7-2 and TRBJ2-1; TRBD1 is a possible D gene (5 bases). Germline V CDR1 and CDR2: SGHTA, FQGNSA. The germline V and J ends were trimmed by 1 base and 4 bases, with 11 bases remaining between them. This CDR3 has 15 residues. In DNA, the CDR3 is TGTGCCAGCAGCTTAGACCCCGCAGGGTACAATGAGCAGTTCTTC. Translating it yields CASSLDPAGYNEQFF.

The chain links TRBV7-2 to TRBJ2-2, with TRBD2 identical over 11 bases. The CDR3 has 17 amino acids. Germline CDR1 is SGHTA and CDR2 is FQGNSA. The junction had 2 bases not matched to a gene; V was cut back by 1 base and J by 1 base. CDR3 coding DNA: TGTGCCAGCAGCTTAGTCGGACTAGCGGGGAACACCGGGGAGCTGTTTTTT. It is translated as CASSLVGLAGNTGELFF. The whole variable domain, remainder taken from reference TRBV7-2 and TRBJ2-2, is GAGVSQSPSNKVTEKGKDVELRCDPISGHTALYWYRQSLGQGLEFLIYFQGNSAPDKSGLPSDRFSAERTGGSVSTLTIQRTQQEDSAVYLCASSLVGLAGNTGELFFGEGSRLTVL.

The gene calls are TRBV19 and TRBJ2-3, with 8 bases that match TRBD1. The CDR3 contains 15 residues. CDR1 is LNHDA, CDR2 SQIVND, per germline (reference sequence). After removal of 5 bases from V and 3 bases from J, the junction contained 7 bases not matched to a gene. CDR3 amino acids: CASSFRQGRTDTQYF. For the CDR3, the DNA is TGTGCCAGTAGTTTCAGACAGGGGCGGACAGATACGCAGTATTTT.